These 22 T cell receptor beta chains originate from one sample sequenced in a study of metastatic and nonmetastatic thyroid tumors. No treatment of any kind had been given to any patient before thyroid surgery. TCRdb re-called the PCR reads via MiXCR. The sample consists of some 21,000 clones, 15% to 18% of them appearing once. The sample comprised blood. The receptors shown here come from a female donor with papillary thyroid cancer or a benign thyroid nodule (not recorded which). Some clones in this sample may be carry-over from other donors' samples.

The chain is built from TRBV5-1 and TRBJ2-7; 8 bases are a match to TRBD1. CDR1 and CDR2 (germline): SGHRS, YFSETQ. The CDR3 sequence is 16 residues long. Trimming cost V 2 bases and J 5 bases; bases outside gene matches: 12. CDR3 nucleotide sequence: TGCGCCAGCAGCTTTTTGGCGGACAGGGAATTCGACGAGCAGTACTTC. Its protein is CASSFLADREFDEQYF.

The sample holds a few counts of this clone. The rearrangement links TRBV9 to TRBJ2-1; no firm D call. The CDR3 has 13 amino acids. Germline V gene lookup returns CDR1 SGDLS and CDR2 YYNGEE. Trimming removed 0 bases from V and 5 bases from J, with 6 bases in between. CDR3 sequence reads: CASSVVGHNEQFF. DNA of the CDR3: TGTGCCAGCAGCGTAGTTGGGCACAATGAGCAGTTCTTC.

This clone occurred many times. In DNA, the CDR3 is TGCGCCAGCAGCTTGGGGCCCGAACGCGGCTACACCTTC. The encoded protein is CASSLGPERGYTF. The rearrangement links TRBV5-1 to TRBJ1-2; D remains ambiguous. The germline CDR1 and CDR2 sequences are SGHRS and YFSETQ. V dropped 0 bases and J dropped 8 bases, with 11 bases sitting between them. CDR3 length: 13 amino acids.

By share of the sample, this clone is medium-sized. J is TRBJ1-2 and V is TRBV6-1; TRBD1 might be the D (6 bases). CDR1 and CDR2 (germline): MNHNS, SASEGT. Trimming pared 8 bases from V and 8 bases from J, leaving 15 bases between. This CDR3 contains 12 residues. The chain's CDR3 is CASLSRGRGYTF. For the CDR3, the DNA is TGTGCCAGCCTCAGCAGGGGTAGGGGCTACACCTTC.

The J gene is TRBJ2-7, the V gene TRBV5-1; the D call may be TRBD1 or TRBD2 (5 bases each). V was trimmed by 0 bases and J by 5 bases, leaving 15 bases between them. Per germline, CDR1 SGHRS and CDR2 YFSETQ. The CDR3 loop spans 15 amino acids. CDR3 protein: CASSLDGANKDEQYF. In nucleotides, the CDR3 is TGCGCCAGCAGCTTGGACGGGGCGAACAAGGACGAGCAGTACTTC.

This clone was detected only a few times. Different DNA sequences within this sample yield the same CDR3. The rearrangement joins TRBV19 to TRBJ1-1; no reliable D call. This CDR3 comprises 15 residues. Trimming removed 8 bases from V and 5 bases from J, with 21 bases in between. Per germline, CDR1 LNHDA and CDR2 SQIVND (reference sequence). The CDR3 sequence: CASESSPRVGTEAFF. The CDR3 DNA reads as TGTGCCAGTGAGTCTTCGCCGAGGGTGGGTACTGAAGCTTTCTTT.

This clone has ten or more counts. CDR3 region: CAISDGAGGDTQYF. The DNA of the CDR3 is TGTGCCATCAGTGACGGGGCGGGGGGAGATACGCAGTATTTT. The V gene is TRBV10-3, the J gene TRBJ2-3, with 8 bases fitting TRBD2. The CDR3 is 14 residues long. J was trimmed by 5 bases and V by 3 bases; bases with no gene match: 4. The V gene's germline CDR1 is ENHRY and CDR2 SYGVKD.

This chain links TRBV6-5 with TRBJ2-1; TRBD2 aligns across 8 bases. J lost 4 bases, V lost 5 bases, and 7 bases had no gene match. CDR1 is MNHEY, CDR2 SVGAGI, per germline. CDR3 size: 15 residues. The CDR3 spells CASSNLAGSYNEQFF. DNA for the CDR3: TGTGCCAGCAGTAACTTAGCGGGATCGTACAATGAGCAGTTCTTC.

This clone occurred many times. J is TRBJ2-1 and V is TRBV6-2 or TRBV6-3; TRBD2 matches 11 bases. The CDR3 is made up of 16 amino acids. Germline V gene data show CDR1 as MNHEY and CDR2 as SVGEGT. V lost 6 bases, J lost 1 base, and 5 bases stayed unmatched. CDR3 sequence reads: CASRLLAGGSYNEQFF. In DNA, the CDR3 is TGTGCCAGCAGGCTTCTAGCGGGAGGATCCTACAATGAGCAGTTCTTC.

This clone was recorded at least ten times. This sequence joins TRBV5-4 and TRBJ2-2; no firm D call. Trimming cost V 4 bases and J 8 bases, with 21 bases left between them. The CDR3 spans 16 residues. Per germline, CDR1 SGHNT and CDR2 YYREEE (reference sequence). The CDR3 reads CASSMARMKNPGELFF. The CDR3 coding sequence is TGTGCCAGCAGCATGGCAAGGATGAAAAACCCGGGGGAGCTGTTTTTT.

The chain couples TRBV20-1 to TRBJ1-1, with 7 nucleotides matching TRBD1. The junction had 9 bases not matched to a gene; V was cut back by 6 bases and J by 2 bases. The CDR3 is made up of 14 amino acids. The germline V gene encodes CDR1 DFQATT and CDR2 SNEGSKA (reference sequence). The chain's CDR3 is CSARGTVKNTEAFF. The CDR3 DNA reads TGCAGTGCCCGGGGGACAGTCAAAAACACTGAAGCTTTCTTT.

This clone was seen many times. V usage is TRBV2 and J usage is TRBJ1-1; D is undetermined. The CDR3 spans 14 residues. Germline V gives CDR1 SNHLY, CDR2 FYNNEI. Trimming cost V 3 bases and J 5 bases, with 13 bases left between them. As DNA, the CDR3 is TGTGCCAGCAGTGACCGTCCCGGAGGTACTGAAGCTTTCTTT. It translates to CASSDRPGGTEAFF.

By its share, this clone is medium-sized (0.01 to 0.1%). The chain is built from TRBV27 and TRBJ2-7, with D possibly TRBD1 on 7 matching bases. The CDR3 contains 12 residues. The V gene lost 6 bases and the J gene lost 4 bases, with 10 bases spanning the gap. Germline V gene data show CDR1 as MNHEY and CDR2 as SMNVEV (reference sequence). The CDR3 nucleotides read TGTGCCAGCAGGACAGGGAGGTACGAGCAGTACTTC. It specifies CASRTGRYEQYF.

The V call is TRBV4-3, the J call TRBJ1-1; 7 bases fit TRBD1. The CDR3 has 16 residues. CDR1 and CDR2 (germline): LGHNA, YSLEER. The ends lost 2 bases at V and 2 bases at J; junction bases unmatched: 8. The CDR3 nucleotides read TGCGCCAGCAGCCAACCCGGACAGGCCCAAAACACTGAAGCTTTCTTT. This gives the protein CASSQPGQAQNTEAFF.

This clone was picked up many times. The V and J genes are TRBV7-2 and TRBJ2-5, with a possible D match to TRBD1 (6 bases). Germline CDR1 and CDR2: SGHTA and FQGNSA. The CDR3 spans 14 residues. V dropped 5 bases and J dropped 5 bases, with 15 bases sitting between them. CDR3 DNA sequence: TGTGCCAGCAGCCAAATACAGGGTTACGAGACCCAGTACTTC. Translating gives CASSQIQGYETQYF.

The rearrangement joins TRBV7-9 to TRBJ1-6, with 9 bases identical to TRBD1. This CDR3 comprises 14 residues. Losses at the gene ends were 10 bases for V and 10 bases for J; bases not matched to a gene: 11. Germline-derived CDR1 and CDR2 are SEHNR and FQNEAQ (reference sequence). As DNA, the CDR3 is TGTGCCATTAGCTGGGACAGGGTGAACTCACCCCTCCACTTT. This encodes CAISWDRVNSPLHF.

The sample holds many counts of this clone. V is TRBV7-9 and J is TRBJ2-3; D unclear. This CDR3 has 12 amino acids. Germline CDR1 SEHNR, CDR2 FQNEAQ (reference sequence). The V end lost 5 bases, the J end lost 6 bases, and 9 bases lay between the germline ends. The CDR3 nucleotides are TGTGCCAGCAGCGGGCAAAGGGATACGCAGTATTTT. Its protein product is CASSGQRDTQYF. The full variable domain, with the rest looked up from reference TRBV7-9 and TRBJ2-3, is DTGVSQNPRHKITKRGQNVTFRCDPISEHNRLYWYRQTLGQGPEFLTYFQNEAQLEKSRLLSDRFSAERPKGSFSTLEIQRTEQGDSAMYLCASSGQRDTQYFGPGTRLTVL.

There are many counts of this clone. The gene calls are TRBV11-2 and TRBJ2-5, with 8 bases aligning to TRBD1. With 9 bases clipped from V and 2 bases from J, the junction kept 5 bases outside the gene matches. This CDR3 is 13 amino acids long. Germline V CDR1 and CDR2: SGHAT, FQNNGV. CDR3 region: CASRRDRQETQYF. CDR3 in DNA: TGTGCCAGTAGACGGGACAGGCAAGAGACCCAGTACTTC.

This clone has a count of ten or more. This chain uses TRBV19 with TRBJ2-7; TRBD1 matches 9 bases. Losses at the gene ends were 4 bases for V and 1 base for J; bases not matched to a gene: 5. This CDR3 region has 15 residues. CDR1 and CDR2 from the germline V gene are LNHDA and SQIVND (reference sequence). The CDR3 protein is CASSTTGTGSYEQYF. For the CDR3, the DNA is TGTGCCAGTAGTACCACCGGGACAGGGTCCTACGAGCAGTACTTC.

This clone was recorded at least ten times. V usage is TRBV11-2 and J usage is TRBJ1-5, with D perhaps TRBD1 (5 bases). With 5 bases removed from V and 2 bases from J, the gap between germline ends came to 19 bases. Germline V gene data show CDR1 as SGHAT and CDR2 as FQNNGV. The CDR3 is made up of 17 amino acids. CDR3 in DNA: TGTGCCAGCAGCGGACGGGGGAGGGGTAGGGGCAATCAGCCCCAGCATTTT. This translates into CASSGRGRGRGNQPQHF.

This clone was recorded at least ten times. The DNA of the CDR3 is TGCAGTGCTCAATCCGGGACTAGCACAAATGAGCAGTTCTTC. This encodes CSAQSGTSTNEQFF. The chain joins TRBV20-1 to TRBJ2-1; 9 bases match TRBD2. Germline trimming cut 5 bases from V and 7 bases from J; bases unmatched to any gene: 9. This CDR3 has 14 residues. Germline V gives CDR1 DFQATT, CDR2 SNEGSKA (reference sequence).

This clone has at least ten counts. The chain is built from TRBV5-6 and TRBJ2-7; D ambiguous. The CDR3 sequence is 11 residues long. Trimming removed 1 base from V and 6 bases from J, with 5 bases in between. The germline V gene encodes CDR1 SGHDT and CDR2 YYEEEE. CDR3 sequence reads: CASSLYSEQYF. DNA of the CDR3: TGTGCCAGCAGCTTGTACTCCGAGCAGTACTTC. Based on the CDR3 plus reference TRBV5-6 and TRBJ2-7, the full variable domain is DAGVTQSPTHLIKTRGQQVTLRCSPKSGHDTVSWYQQALGQGPQFIFQYYEEEERQRGNFPDRFSGHQFPNYSSELNVNALLLGDSALYLCASSLYSEQYFGPGTRLTVT.